The 16 T cell receptor delta chains below come from one sample, sequenced in a study of gamma-delta chains in newborns, infants, children. TCRdb reapplied CATT to the reads. The sample lists over a thousand delta-chain clones, more than 3.5% occurring once. Sequencing was done on a sample of blood. The receptors stem from a child who was a newborn, infant or young child, either healthy, febrile or measles-vaccinated (not recorded which).

For this clone: This may be a read error, as it is one base from a much larger clone. The chain combines TRDV2 with TRDJ3; D is unclear. V was trimmed by 3 bases and J by 0 bases, leaving 23 bases between them. Germline CDR1 and CDR2: GEAIGNYY and EKD. This CDR3 contains 21 residues. CDR3 in DNA: TGTGCCTGTGACTCCGAACACTATTTCTCCGCGAGCTCCTGGGACACCCGACAGATGTTTTTC. Protein: CACDSEHYFSASSWDTRQMFF.

For this clone: A far larger clone is one nucleotide away, so this likely arose from a read error. At the DNA level, this CDR3 is encoded by other sequences in the same sample as well. This rearrangement joins TRDV2 to TRDJ3; 10 bases line up with TRDD3. Germline assignment: CDR1 GEAIGNYY and CDR2 EKD. This CDR3 spans 18 amino acids. The CDR3 loop is CACDTGGYLAWDTRQMFF. DNA for the CDR3: TGTGCCTGTGACACTGGGGGATACCTCGCCTGGGACACCCGGCAGATGTTTTTC.

Notes on this clone: It is likely a read error: a sequence one base away is far more abundant. This chain links TRDV2 with TRDJ1; D not resolved. The CDR3 runs to 17 residues. Germline V CDR1 and CDR2: GEAIGNYY, EKD. In nucleotides, the CDR3 is TGTGCCTGTGACACCGTCGGGAGGAATTACCCAACCGATAAACTCACCTTT. Amino acid sequence: CACDTVGRNYPTDKLTF.

A note on this clone: A far larger clone is one nucleotide away, so this likely arose from a read error. The CDR3, as DNA: TGTGCAGCAAACGCGGGGGCTGGGGGATACCGGGACACCGATAAACTCATCTTT. Residues: CAANAGAGGYRDTDKLIF. J is TRDJ1 and V is TRAV29/DV5; 11 nucleotides line up with TRDD3. Losses at the gene ends were 3 bases for V and 0 bases for J; bases not matched to a gene: 13. The CDR3 is made up of 18 amino acids. Germline V lookup: CDR1 NSMFDY, CDR2 ISSIKDK. The full variable domain, completed using reference TRAV29/DV5 and TRDJ1, is DQQVKQNSPSLSVQEGRISILNCDYTNSMFDYFLWYKKYPAEGPTFLISISSIKDKNEDGRFTVFLNKSAKHLSLHIVPSQPGDSAVYFCAANAGAGGYRDTDKLIFGKGTRVTVEP.

In its sample, this clone is hyperexpanded (1% or more). This sample includes further DNA sequences coding for the same CDR3. J is TRDJ1 and V is TRDV2; D call uncertain. Trimming left V 0 bases short and J 2 bases short, with 18 bases between. Germline values: CDR1 GEAIGNYY, CDR2 EKD. The length of the CDR3 is 17 residues. DNA of the CDR3: TGTGCCTGTGACACCGTCGGGAGGAATTACCCAACCGATAAACTCATCTTT. Protein product: CACDTVGRNYPTDKLIF.

Relative to its sample, this clone is large (0.1 to 1%). This CDR3 is also generated by other DNA sequences in the sample. The rearrangement joins TRDV1 to TRDJ1, with D perhaps matching TRDD3 (5 bases). The CDR3 is 17 residues long. CDR1 is TSWWSYY and CDR2 is QGS in the germline V gene. Trimming cost V 1 base and J 0 bases, with 15 bases left between them. CDR3 amino acids: CALGEQHAWDYTDKLIF. The CDR3 DNA reads TGTGCTCTTGGGGAACAACACGCCTGGGATTACACCGATAAACTCATCTTT.

Points on this clone: This probably arose from a read error, given a far larger clone one base away. The chain joins TRDV2 to TRDJ1; no definite D call. V lost 0 bases and J lost 7, with 26 bases in between. Germline-derived CDR1 and CDR2 are GEAIGNYY and EKD. The CDR3 is 18 amino acids. The CDR3 reads CACDTVSRFSRLFCKLIF. CDR3 bases: TGTGCCTGTGACACCGTGAGTCGATTCTCACGCTTATTCTGTAAACTCATCTTT.

Regarding this clone: Since a far larger clone is one base different, this is likely a read error. The chain joins TRDV2 to TRDJ3, with 7 bases fitting TRDD3. Germline CDR1 reads GEAIGNYY; CDR2 reads EKD. V was pared by 2 bases and J by 0 bases, with 3 bases of the junction left unmatched. The CDR3 is 17 amino acids. The CDR3, as DNA: TGTGCCTGTGACAGGACTGGGGCCTCCTGGGACACCCGACAGATGTTTTTC. Its protein product is CACDRTGASWDTRQMFF.

This clone was detected a few times. TCRdb lists the protein of a much larger clone for this DNA, which differs at residue 13, so this is likely a read error; the protein given here is translated from the DNA itself. This chain joins TRDV2 and TRDJ1; TRDD3 matches at 8 bases. Germline V lookup: CDR1 GEAIGNYY, CDR2 EKD. The CDR3 is made up of 16 amino acids. The CDR3 here is CACDRRDTGDTDTLIF. DNA of the CDR3: TGTGCCTGTGACCGCCGAGATACTGGGGATACTGATACACTCATCTTT.

To note about this clone: A single base is all that separates this from a far larger clone, so a read error is likely. Other DNA sequences in this specimen translate into the identical CDR3. This sequence joins TRDV2 and TRDJ1; 9 nucleotides agree with TRDD3. The CDR3 extends over 14 amino acids. Germline loops: CDR1 GEAIGNYY, CDR2 EKD. CDR3 DNA: TGTGCCTGTGACACTTGGGGGATAAGAGATAAGCTCATCTTT. Protein: CACDTWGIRDKLIF.

The chain uses TRAV29/DV5 and TRDJ2, with 10 bases fitting TRDD3. The V gene's germline CDR1 is NSMFDY and CDR2 ISSIKDK. With V trimmed by 2 bases and J by 3 bases, 31 bases remained unmatched. CDR3 length: 24 amino acids. CDR3 DNA: TGTGCAGCAAGTTGGCCTTCCCGCCGTACTGGGGGATTAGGCTCCCTTTTTATGACAGCACAACTCTTCTTT. Protein product: CAASWPSRRTGGLGSLFMTAQLFF.

This clone is labeled as large. The chain uses TRDV1 and TRDJ1, with 7 bases fitting TRDD3. The CDR3 consists of 19 residues. V gave up 1 base and J gave up 0 bases; unmatched junction bases: 14. Germline lookup yields CDR1 TSWWSYY and CDR2 QGS. CDR3 residues: CALGEQVQLYWGHTDKLIF. DNA of the CDR3: TGTGCTCTTGGGGAACAGGTCCAGCTGTACTGGGGCCACACCGATAAACTCATCTTT.

This clone has only a few counts. A much bigger clone sits one base away, suggesting this may be a read error. Other nucleotide sequences from this sample produce the same CDR3. This chain links TRDV2 with TRDJ1, with 12 nucleotides matching TRDD3. This CDR3 is 20 amino acids long. Germline CDR1 and CDR2: GEAIGNYY and EKD. DNA of the CDR3: TGTGCCTGCGACACAGGGACTACGTCCTGGGGGATACGGCAGACCGATAAACTCATCTTT. This sequence encodes CACDTGTTSWGIRQTDKLIF.

This clone is large. The genes are TRAV29/DV5 and TRDJ1, with TRDD3 identical over 11 bases. There are 18 residues in the CDR3. V lost 0 bases and J lost 0; bases outside the gene matches: 10. Germline CDR1 NSMFDY, CDR2 ISSIKDK. CDR3 in DNA: TGTGCAGCAAGCGCGGGGGCTGGGGGATACCGGGACACCGATAAACTCATCTTT. As protein: CAASAGAGGYRDTDKLIF.

A remark on this clone: Possible read error: a much larger clone is one base away. V gene TRDV2 combines with J gene TRDJ3; 11 bases agree with TRDD3. CDR3 length: 20 residues. CDR1 and CDR2 from the germline V gene are GEAIGNYY and EKD. The CDR3 DNA reads as TGTGCCTGTGACACCGGGGCTGGGGGATACCAGCCCTGGGACGCCCGACAGATGTTTTTC. Its translation is CACDTGAGGYQPWDARQMFF.

This clone has just a few counts. The protein TCRdb gives is from a much larger clone and does not agree with this DNA's translation at residue 9, likely a read error; the protein shown here comes from the DNA. The CDR3 sequence is CACDWGSSCDTRQMFF. The CDR3 DNA sequence: TGTGCCTGTGACTGGGGGAGCTCCTGTGACACCCGACAGATGTTTTTC. V gene TRDV2 combines with J gene TRDJ3, with 7 positions matching TRDD3. This CDR3 comprises 16 residues. Germline CDR1 GEAIGNYY, CDR2 EKD.